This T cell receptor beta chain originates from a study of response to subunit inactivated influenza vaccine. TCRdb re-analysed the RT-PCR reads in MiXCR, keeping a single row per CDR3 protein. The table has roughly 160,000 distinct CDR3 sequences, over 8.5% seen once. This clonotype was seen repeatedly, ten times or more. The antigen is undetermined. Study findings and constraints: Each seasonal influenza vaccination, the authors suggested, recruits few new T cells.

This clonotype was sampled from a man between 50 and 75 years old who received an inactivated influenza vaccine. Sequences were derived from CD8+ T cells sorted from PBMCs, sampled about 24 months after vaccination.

CDR3 bases: TGTGCCAGCAGTTTAGTGACGACAGGATCTGAGCAGTTCTTC. This encodes CASSLVTTGSEQFF. V usage is TRBV12-3 or TRBV12-4 and J usage is TRBJ2-1, with D perhaps TRBD1 (6 bases). Trimming removed 1 base at V and 9 bases at J, with 13 bases between. The CDR3 covers 14 residues.